Below, one T cell receptor beta chain is given with its context. Its matching antigen is unknown. V was pared by 6 bases and J by 3 bases, with 9 bases between. CDR3 size: 11 residues. Germline V gene data show CDR1 as DFQATT and CDR2 as SNEGSKA (reference sequence). MiXCR, applied by TCRdb to the reads, yields one record per CDR3 protein. The sample contains roughly 630,000 distinct CDR3 sequences, less than 25% of which appear only once. This record belongs to a study of T cell repertoires in cytomegalovirus infection. Study-level information: In public TCR beta signatures, there were indications of both CMV infection and matching HLA type. Study-wide findings and caveats: Dominating the ex vivo response were TCR beta clonotypes that were CMV-specific and HLA-C-restricted. The cumulative frequency of public TCR beta families distinguished individuals who carried CMV together with the relevant HLA.

This sequence originates from a human donor in good health (CMV status not recorded). Some clones in this sample may be carry-over from other donors' samples. The chain is built from TRBV20-1 and TRBJ2-7; D uncertain. Sequencing was done on a sample of CD8+ T cells from PBMCs. CDR3 nucleotides: TGCAGTGCCCGGAAGTACTACGAGCAGTACTTC. This gives the protein CSARKYYEQYF.